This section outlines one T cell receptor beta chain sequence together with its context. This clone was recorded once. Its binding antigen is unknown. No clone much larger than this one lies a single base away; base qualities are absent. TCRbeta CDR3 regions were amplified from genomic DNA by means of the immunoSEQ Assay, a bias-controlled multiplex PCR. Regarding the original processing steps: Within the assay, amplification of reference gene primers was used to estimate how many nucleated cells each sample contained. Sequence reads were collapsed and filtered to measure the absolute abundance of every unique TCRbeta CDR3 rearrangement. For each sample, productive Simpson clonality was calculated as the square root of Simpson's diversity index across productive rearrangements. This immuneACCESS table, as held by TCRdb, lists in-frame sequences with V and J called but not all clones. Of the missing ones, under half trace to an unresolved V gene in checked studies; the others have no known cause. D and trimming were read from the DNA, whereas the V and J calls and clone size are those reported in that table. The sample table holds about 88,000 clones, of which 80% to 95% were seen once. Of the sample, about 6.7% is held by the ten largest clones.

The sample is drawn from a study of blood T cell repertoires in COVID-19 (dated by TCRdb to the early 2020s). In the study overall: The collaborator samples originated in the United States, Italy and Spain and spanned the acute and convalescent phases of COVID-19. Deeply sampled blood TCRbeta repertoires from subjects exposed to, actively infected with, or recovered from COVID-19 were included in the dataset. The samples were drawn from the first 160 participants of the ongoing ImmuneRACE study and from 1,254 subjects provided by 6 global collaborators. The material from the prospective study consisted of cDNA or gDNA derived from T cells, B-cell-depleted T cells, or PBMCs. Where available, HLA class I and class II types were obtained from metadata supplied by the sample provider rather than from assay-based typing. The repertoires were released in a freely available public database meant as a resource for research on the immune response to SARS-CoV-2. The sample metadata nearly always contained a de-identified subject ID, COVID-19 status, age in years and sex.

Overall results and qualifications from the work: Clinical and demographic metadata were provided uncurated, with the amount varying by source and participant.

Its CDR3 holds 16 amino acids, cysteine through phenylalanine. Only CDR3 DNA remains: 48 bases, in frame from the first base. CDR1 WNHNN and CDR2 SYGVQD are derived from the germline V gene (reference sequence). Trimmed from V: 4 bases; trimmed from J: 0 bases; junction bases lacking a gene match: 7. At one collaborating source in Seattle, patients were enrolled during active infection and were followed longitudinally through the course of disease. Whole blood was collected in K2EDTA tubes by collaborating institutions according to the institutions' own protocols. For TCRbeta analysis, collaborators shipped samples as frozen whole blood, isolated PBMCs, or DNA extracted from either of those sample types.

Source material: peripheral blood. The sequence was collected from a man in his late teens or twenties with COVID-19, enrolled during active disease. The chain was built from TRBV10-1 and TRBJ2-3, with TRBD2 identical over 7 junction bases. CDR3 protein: CASSATGGPSTDTQYF. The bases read TGCGCCAGCAGTGCGACGGGAGGACCTAGCACAGATACGCAGTATTTT.